This entry concerns a single T cell receptor beta chain. Generated by immunoSEQ multiplex PCR, the TCRdb table keeps only in-frame clones and is missing some. The sample includes about 100,000 clones, more than 65% of them seen just once. The data belong to a study of blood T cell repertoires in COVID-19. Germline V lookup: CDR1 SGHKS, CDR2 YYEKEE (reference sequence). This CDR3 region has 15 residues. Trimming left V 4 bases short and J 1 base short, with 14 bases between. This sequence originates from a man aged 55-75 years with acute or convalescent COVID-19. The gene calls are TRBV5-5 and TRBJ1-1, with D perhaps matching TRBD1 (5 bases). Sequencing used peripheral blood. The CDR3 bases are TGTGCCAGCAGCCTGAACCGGGGGTCGAACACTGAAGCTTTCTTT. Translating gives CASSLNRGSNTEAFF.